Below are 8 T cell receptor beta chains sequenced from a single sample in a study of identical twins. TCRdb redid the calling of the 5' RACE reads with MiXCR, one entry per CDR3 protein. The table lists hundreds of thousands of distinct CDR3 sequences, 7.5% of them singletons. Another study also made use of these data, one on yellow fever vaccine responses in identical twins.

Material for sequencing was memory (CD45RO+) T cells sorted from blood. Receptor source: a young woman in good health.

V is TRBV20-1 and J is TRBJ2-3; 9 positions agree with TRBD1. Per the germline V gene, CDR1 is DFQATT and CDR2 is SNEGSKA (reference sequence). The CDR3 sequence is 11 residues long. The J segment lost 15 bases and the V segment lost 4 bases, leaving 8 bases of the junction unmatched. The CDR3 region is CSATTTGGLYF. The CDR3 DNA is TGCAGTGCTACCACGACAGGGGGATTATATTTT.

In this sample, this clonotype turned up a few times. The genes are TRBV2 and TRBJ2-2, with D perhaps given as TRBD1 or TRBD2 (6 bases each). Trimming stripped 7 bases from V and 0 bases from J, with 12 bases between. The CDR3 extends over 15 amino acids. Per germline, CDR1 SNHLY and CDR2 FYNNEI. The CDR3 spells CASKPGATNTGELFF. CDR3 in DNA: TGTGCCAGCAAGCCGGGGGCCACGAACACCGGGGAGCTGTTTTTT. The variable domain in full, completed from reference TRBV2 and TRBJ2-2, reads EPEVTQTPSHQVTQMGQEVILRCVPISNHLYFYWYRQILGQKVEFLVSFYNNEISEKSEIFDDQFSVERPDGSNFTLKIRSTKLEDSAMYFCASKPGATNTGELFFGEGSRLTVL.

The gene calls are TRBV18 and TRBJ1-2, with D perhaps TRBD1 (6 bases). This CDR3 region has 16 residues. The germline gives CDR1 KGHSH, CDR2 LQKENI. Trimming left V 3 bases short and J 2 bases short, with 16 bases between. The CDR3 is CASSPYRDQGNYGYTF. The CDR3 DNA follows: TGTGCCAGCTCACCCTACCGAGACCAGGGGAACTATGGCTACACCTTC.

This clonotype was counted many times. For the CDR3, the DNA is TGCAGTGCTAGTAGGAGAGCGCGAGGAAACACCATATATTTT. Amino acids: CSASRRARGNTIYF. V and J are TRBV20-1 and TRBJ1-3; D ambiguous. Germline V CDR1 and CDR2: DFQATT, SNEGSKA (reference sequence). The CDR3 has 14 amino acids. V dropped 3 bases and J dropped 4 bases, with 13 bases sitting between them.

This clonotype was seen more than once but under ten times. The chain couples TRBV5-1 to TRBJ2-5; D possibly matches TRBD1 or TRBD2 (6 bases each). V dropped 0 bases and J dropped 2 bases, with 17 bases sitting between them. Germline CDR1 SGHRS, CDR2 YFSETQ. CDR3 size: 17 residues. In nucleotides, the CDR3 is TGCGCCAGCAGCTTGGCATCTTCTGGGGGGCGTCAAGAGACCCAGTACTTC. It encodes CASSLASSGGRQETQYF.

This clonotype was seen at least ten times. This chain links TRBV6-5 with TRBJ2-5; 12 bases match TRBD2. CDR3 size: 15 residues. Unmatched junction bases numbered 2, after V lost 2 bases and J lost 4 bases. Germline V gene data show CDR1 as MNHEY and CDR2 as SVGAGI. For the CDR3, the DNA is TGTGCCAGCAGTTACGGACTAGCGGGACGAGAGACCCAGTACTTC. Its protein is CASSYGLAGRETQYF.

J is TRBJ2-2 and V is TRBV12-5; no definite D call. Deletions cut 9 bases from V and 5 bases from J, with 7 bases between. Looked up from germline, CDR1 is LGHNT and CDR2 is FRNRAP. The CDR3 has 11 residues. In DNA form, the CDR3 reads TGTGCTAGAAATCTGACCGGGGAGCTGTTTTTT. Amino acid sequence: CARNLTGELFF.

The chain carries TRBV2 and TRBJ1-1; the D gene is possibly TRBD1 (5 bases). Trimming took 3 bases from V and 0 from J, leaving 11 bases between them. The CDR3 length is 15 residues. Germline assignment: CDR1 SNHLY and CDR2 FYNNEI. For the CDR3, the DNA is TGTGCCAGCAGTGATGGGGGAACATTGAACACTGAAGCTTTCTTT. Amino acid sequence: CASSDGGTLNTEAFF.